In this sample, the clone carrying this T cell receptor (beta chain) turned up once. The record originates from a study of T-cell memory formation after mild COVID-19. TCRdb re-analysed the 5' RACE reads in MiXCR, keeping a single row per CDR3 protein. The sample holds approximately 450,000 distinct CDR3 sequences, 18% seen once. The germline CDR1 and CDR2 sequences are GTSNPN and SVGIG (reference sequence). The V and J ends lost 1 base and 7 bases respectively, with 8 bases between them. The CDR3 is made up of 11 amino acids. The receptor's source is an adult woman who had mild COVID-19 (a few samples of this study predate the infection). Cell type and time point are not known. The J gene is TRBJ2-7, the V gene TRBV30; a possible D gene is TRBD2 (6 bases). The material sequenced was PBMCs or a T cell subset sorted from them (not recorded which). The CDR3 sequence is CAWSGGAEQYF. The DNA of the CDR3 is TGTGCCTGGAGTGGCGGGGCGGAGCAGTACTTC.